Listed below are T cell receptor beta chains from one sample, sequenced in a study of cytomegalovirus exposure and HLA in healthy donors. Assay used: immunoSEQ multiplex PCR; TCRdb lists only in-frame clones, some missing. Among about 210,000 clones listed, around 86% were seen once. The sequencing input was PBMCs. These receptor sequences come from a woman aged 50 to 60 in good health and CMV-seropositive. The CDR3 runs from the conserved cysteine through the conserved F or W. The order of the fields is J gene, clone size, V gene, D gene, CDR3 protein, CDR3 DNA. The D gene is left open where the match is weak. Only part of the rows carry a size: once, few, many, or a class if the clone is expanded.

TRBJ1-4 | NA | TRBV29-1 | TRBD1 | CSGVLNRGVNEKLFF | TGCAGCGGGGTGTTAAACAGGGGAGTCAATGAAAAACTGTTTTTT
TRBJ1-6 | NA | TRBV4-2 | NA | CASSQEAGAGNSPLHF | TGTGCCAGCAGCCAAGAAGCAGGGGCCGGTAATTCACCCCTCCACTTT
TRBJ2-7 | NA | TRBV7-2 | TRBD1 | CASSWDRASYEQYF | TGTGCCAGCAGCTGGGACAGGGCGTCCTACGAGCAGTACTTC
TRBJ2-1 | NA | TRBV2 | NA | CASDHEAFNEQFF | TGTGCCAGCGACCACGAGGCTTTCAATGAGCAGTTCTTC
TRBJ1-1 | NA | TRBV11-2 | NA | CASSYQERSTEAFF | TGTGCCAGCAGCTATCAAGAACGTAGCACTGAAGCTTTCTTT
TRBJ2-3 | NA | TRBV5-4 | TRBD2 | CASRHGGGETDTQYF | TGTGCCAGCAGACACGGCGGGGGGGAGACAGATACGCAGTATTTT
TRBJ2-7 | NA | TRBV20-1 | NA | CSGGTYEQYF | TGCTCAGGGGGGACCTACGAGCAGTACTTC
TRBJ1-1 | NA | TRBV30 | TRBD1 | CAWRRQGAARVNTEAFF | TGTGCCTGGCGTAGACAGGGGGCGGCCCGCGTGAACACTGAAGCTTTCTTT
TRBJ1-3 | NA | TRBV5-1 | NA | CASSLAASGNTIYF | TGCGCCAGCAGCTTGGCAGCGTCTGGAAACACCATATATTTT
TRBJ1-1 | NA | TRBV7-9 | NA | CSSSLESDRRLNTEAFF | TGTTCCAGCAGCTTAGAGTCTGACAGGCGATTGAACACTGAAGCTTTCTTT
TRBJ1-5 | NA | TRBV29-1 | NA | CSEAQGLGSQHF | TGCAGCGAGGCGCAGGGGCTAGGGTCCCAGCATTTT
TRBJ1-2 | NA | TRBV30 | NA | CAGYRGRFNGYTF | TGTGCCGGATATAGAGGGAGATTCAATGGCTACACCTTC
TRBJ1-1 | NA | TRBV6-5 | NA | CASSYLGEGTEAFF | TGTGCCAGCAGTTATCTCGGGGAGGGGACTGAAGCTTTCTTT
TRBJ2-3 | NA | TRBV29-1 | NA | CSVEKGRGTDTQYF | TGCAGCGTTGAGAAGGGCAGGGGCACAGATACGCAGTATTTT
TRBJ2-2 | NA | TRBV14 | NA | CASSRLVTGELFF | TGTGCCAGCAGCCGGCTGGTCACCGGGGAGCTGTTTTTT
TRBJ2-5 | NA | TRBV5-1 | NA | CASSSTPGVQETQYF | TGCGCCAGCAGCTCAACCCCAGGGGTTCAAGAGACCCAGTACTTC
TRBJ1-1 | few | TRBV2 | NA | CASSAEGRENTEAFF | TGTGCCAGCAGTGCCGAAGGACGGGAGAACACTGAAGCTTTCTTT